This TCR beta chain was retrieved from a study of cytomegalovirus exposure and HLA in healthy donors. General observations from the study: In an earlier analysis, most TCR beta V segments were productive about 87% or about 30% of the time. Among TCR sequences, most were rare, though some public TCRs appeared in many donors. It was reported in a later analysis that an Asian-associated ancestry cluster showed fewer N-insertions than the 666-donor mean.

Notes on this clone: The antigen is undetermined.

CDR1 and CDR2 from the germline V gene are SGHVS and FNYEAQ. The CDR3 is made up of 15 amino acids. The V end was cut by 3 bases, the J end by 1 base, with 9 bases between. PCR amplification relied on 60 Vbeta primers (plus 13 Jbeta primers). Libraries were prepared by immunoSEQ multiplex PCR; TCRdb keeps only in-frame clonotypes and omits some of them. The sample has approximately 110,000 clones; roughly four fifths are singletons. The sample was PBMCs. This chain uses TRBV7-6 with TRBJ2-2; D is ambiguous. The clonotype originates from a man between 35 and 55 years old in good health and CMV-seronegative. The CDR3 DNA follows: TGTGCCAGCAGCTTGGGCAATCTGAACACCGGGGAGCTGTTTTTT. Amino acid sequence: CASSLGNLNTGELFF.